The source of this TCR beta chain is a study of blood T cell repertoires in COVID-19. Background on the study: Samples representing acute and convalescent COVID-19 were sourced from the United States, Italy and Spain. T cells, B-cell-depleted T cells, or PBMCs provided the cDNA or gDNA that served as material.

Authors' processing steps: Amplifying reference gene primers gave estimates of nucleated cell counts. The table came from immunoSEQ multiplex PCR; TCRdb's copy has only in-frame clones and leaves some out. Clone size and the V and J calls come from that table; the DNA yielded D and trimming. The repertoire consists of approximately 92,000 clones, with over 80% occurring once and the leading ten covering more than 15%. Germline loops: CDR1 LNHDA, CDR2 SQIVND (reference sequence). Trimming cost V 6 bases and J 3 bases, with 18 bases left between them. This CDR3 spans 15 amino acids. This clone has more than one count but fewer than ten.

This chain connects TRBV19 to TRBJ2-7; D is possibly TRBD2 (7 bases). Input material: peripheral blood. The TCR sequence derives from a man aged 80 or over with acute or convalescent COVID-19. The CDR3 region is CASSIAGAVLYEQYF. The CDR3 nucleotides are TGTGCCAGTAGCATCGCGGGGGCGGTGCTCTACGAGCAGTACTTC.